A single count supports the clone carrying this T cell receptor beta chain. The data were obtained in a study of blood T cell repertoires in COVID-19. Overall study: From T cells, B-cell-depleted T cells, or PBMCs came the material, which was cDNA or gDNA.

V shed 0 bases and J 6 bases; nucleotides not matched to a gene: 12. CDR1 and CDR2 from the germline V gene are SGHRS and YFSETQ. The CDR3 is 16 amino acids. Method: immunoSEQ multiplex PCR; TCRdb's copy keeps in-frame clones and lacks some. The table lists approximately 110,000 clones, 84% of them singletons. The sample was peripheral blood. The clonotype was recovered from an elderly woman with active or convalescent COVID-19. The chain combines TRBV5-1 with TRBJ2-7, with TRBD2 matching 7 bases. The CDR3 sequence: CASSLDSLAVPLEQYF. CDR3 coding DNA: TGCGCCAGCAGCTTGGATTCTCTAGCGGTACCCCTCGAGCAGTACTTC.